The 26 T cell receptor beta chains reported below all come from one sample, sequenced in a study of cytomegalovirus exposure and HLA in healthy donors. The study ran its PCR with 60 Vbeta and 13 Jbeta primers. Only in-frame clones appear in the TCRdb table, and some are missing; sequencing was by immunoSEQ multiplex PCR. This sample contains about 96,000 clones. The sequenced sample consisted of PBMCs. Receptor source: a woman in her 30s in good health and CMV-seronegative.

V and J are TRBV19 and TRBJ2-7, with D possibly being TRBD1 (5 bases). The CDR3 length is 13 residues. The V and J ends lost 5 bases and 0 bases respectively, with 8 bases between them. CDR1 LNHDA and CDR2 SQIVND come from the germline V gene (reference sequence). CDR3 sequence (DNA): TGTGCCAGTAGTCCCCAGGGCTCCTACGAGCAGTACTTC. Translating gives CASSPQGSYEQYF.

This chain uses TRBV27 with TRBJ2-2; 8 nucleotides agree with TRBD1. V dropped 8 bases and J dropped 4; count of bases not matched to a gene: 18. Germline V CDR1 and CDR2: MNHEY, SMNVEV (reference sequence). This CDR3 spans 18 amino acids. The CDR3 region is CASSLKSQGALGTGELFF. The CDR3 nucleotides are TGTGCCAGCTCACTTAAATCCCAGGGGGCGCTGGGCACCGGGGAGCTGTTTTTT.

V usage is TRBV5-1 and J usage is TRBJ2-3; D is possibly TRBD2 (6 bases). Between the trimmed V and J ends, which lost 2 bases and 0 bases, there was a span of 13 bases. This CDR3 contains 16 residues. Germline V CDR1 and CDR2: SGHRS, YFSETQ. The CDR3 DNA sequence: TGCGCCAGCAGCTTCCTAGGAGGGGTTAGCACAGATACGCAGTATTTT. Its protein product is CASSFLGGVSTDTQYF.

In the case of this clone: One end of the junction fails to match germline, which may point to a read error. V and J are TRBV5-1 and TRBJ2-2; perhaps TRBD2 as D (6 bases). CDR3 size: 14 residues. Germline CDR1 reads SGHRS; CDR2 reads YFSETQ. The CDR3 DNA sequence: TGCGCCAGCAGCTTGAGGGGCCACACCGGGGGGCTGTTTTTT. Its translation is CASSLRGHTGGLFF.

V gene TRBV29-1 combines with J gene TRBJ1-2; perhaps TRBD1 as D (6 bases). Germline-derived CDR1 and CDR2 are SQVTM and ANQGSEA. Trimming took off 6 bases at V and 8 bases at J, with 22 bases between the two ends. CDR3 length: 14 amino acids. In DNA form, the CDR3 reads TGCAGCGTCGGAATAGACAGGTCTAGAGGAGGCTACACCTTC. Residues: CSVGIDRSRGGYTF. Variable domain in full (rest from reference TRBV29-1 and TRBJ1-2): SAVISQKPSRDICQRGTSLTIQCQVDSQVTMMFWYRQQPGQSLTLIATANQGSEATYESGFVIDKFPISRPNLTFSTLTVSNMSPEDSSIYLCSVGIDRSRGGYTFGSGTRLTVV.

On this clone: This sample also contains other DNA sequences that code for the same CDR3. This chain connects TRBV14 to TRBJ2-3; TRBD2 agrees at 9 bases. Germline V gene data show CDR1 as SGHDN and CDR2 as FVKESK. J gave up 3 bases and V 6 bases, and 4 bases lay outside the gene matches. The CDR3 runs to 14 residues. The CDR3 region has the DNA TGTGCCAGCAGTCCTGGACTAGCGACAGATACGCAGTATTTT. Its translation: CASSPGLATDTQYF.

Written as DNA, the CDR3 is TGCAGCGTTGGGGCCGGGAACCTTGATGAAAAACTGTTTTTT. It encodes CSVGAGNLDEKLFF. This sequence joins TRBV29-1 and TRBJ1-4; D remains ambiguous. Trimming removed 4 bases from V and 6 bases from J, with 15 bases in between. The germline gives CDR1 SQVTM, CDR2 ANQGSEA. The CDR3 runs to 14 residues.

This chain joins TRBV7-3 and TRBJ2-2, with 7 bases that match TRBD1. V lost 1 base, J lost 1 base, and 3 bases stayed unmatched. The CDR3 sequence is 16 residues long. CDR1 and CDR2 from the germline V gene are SGHTA and FQGTGA. CDR3: CASSLMTGRNTGELFF. CDR3 bases: TGTGCCAGCAGCTTAATGACAGGGAGGAACACCGGGGAGCTGTTTTTT.

CDR3 in amino acids: CASSWLGGTRDYEQYF. CDR3 in DNA: TGTGCCAGCAGCTGGCTAGGAGGGACTAGAGATTACGAGCAGTACTTC. The chain recombines TRBV5-6 with TRBJ2-7; 8 bases are a match to TRBD2. Trimming cost V 3 bases and J 4 bases; bases outside gene matches: 12. Germline V gene sequence: CDR1 SGHDT, CDR2 YYEEEE. The CDR3 runs to 16 residues.

This chain connects TRBV15 to TRBJ2-1; 8 bases are shared with TRBD2. CDR1 and CDR2 from the germline V gene are LNHNV and YYDKDF (reference sequence). With V trimmed by 5 bases and J by 4 bases, 7 bases remained unmatched. This CDR3 comprises 15 residues. As DNA, the CDR3 is TGTGCCACCAGCTATCCGGGACTAGGGTACAATGAGCAGTTCTTC. The encoded protein is CATSYPGLGYNEQFF.

The chain carries TRBV7-8 and TRBJ2-7, with D tentatively TRBD1 (6 bases). Trimming shortened V by 3 bases and J by 2 bases, and 14 bases separated the two germline ends. Germline V CDR1 and CDR2: SGHVS, FQNEAQ. This CDR3 is built from 15 residues. CDR3 protein: CASSFPGDITYEQYF. CDR3 nucleotide sequence: TGTGCCAGCAGCTTTCCCGGGGACATTACCTACGAGCAGTACTTC.

The J gene is TRBJ1-5, the V gene TRBV4-1, with a possible D match to TRBD1 (6 bases). The CDR3 length is 17 residues. V lost 8 bases and J 2 bases, leaving 22 bases between the germline ends. Germline lookup yields CDR1 MGHRA and CDR2 YSYEKL. The CDR3 protein is CASGLYTGGIGNQPQHF. CDR3 sequence (DNA): TGCGCCAGCGGCTTGTATACGGGGGGCATTGGCAATCAGCCCCAGCATTTT.

The chain employs TRBV29-1 and TRBJ2-7; 7 bases fit TRBD1. The V segment lost 6 bases and the J segment 2 bases; nucleotides outside the gene matches: 4. This CDR3 has 12 residues. Germline V CDR1 and CDR2: SQVTM, ANQGSEA. The CDR3 spells CSVTTGTYEQYF. For the CDR3, the DNA is TGCAGCGTAACGACAGGGACCTACGAGCAGTACTTC.

The chain links TRBV15 to TRBJ2-2, with D perhaps TRBD1 (5 bases). The V end lost 0 bases, the J end lost 6 bases, and 8 bases lay between the germline ends. Germline CDR1 is LNHNV and CDR2 is YYDKDF (reference sequence). The CDR3 spans 14 residues. The CDR3 protein is CATSRDRGPGELFF. CDR3 bases: TGTGCCACCAGCAGAGATAGGGGCCCCGGGGAGCTGTTTTTT.

The chain employs TRBV19 and TRBJ2-7, with 8 bases that match TRBD2. The CDR3 is 14 amino acids. J was trimmed by 4 bases and V by 3 bases; bases with no gene match: 5. The V gene's germline CDR1 is LNHDA and CDR2 SQIVND (reference sequence). The DNA of the CDR3 is TGTGCCAGTAGTATCCGGGAGGGCCAGTACGAGCAGTACTTC. It encodes CASSIREGQYEQYF.

V usage is TRBV28 and J usage is TRBJ1-1; TRBD1 aligns across 10 bases. Germline trimming cut 7 bases from V and 6 bases from J; bases unmatched to any gene: 8. Germline V gives CDR1 MDHEN, CDR2 SYDVKM. The CDR3 runs to 14 residues. The CDR3: CASKPPGQGPEAFF. The CDR3 coding sequence is TGTGCCAGCAAACCCCCGGGACAGGGGCCTGAAGCTTTCTTT.

This chain connects TRBV9 to TRBJ1-6; possibly TRBD1 for D (5 bases). V dropped 0 bases and J dropped 10 bases, with 8 bases sitting between them. There are 13 residues in the CDR3. Germline CDR1 SGDLS, CDR2 YYNGEE. The CDR3 DNA sequence: TGTGCCAGCAGCGTAGGGGGGGAATCACCCCTCCACTTT. Encoded protein: CASSVGGESPLHF.

This chain connects TRBV19 to TRBJ2-6, with D possibly TRBD2 on 6 matching bases. Germline CDR1 and CDR2: LNHDA and SQIVND (reference sequence). Deletions cut 6 bases from V and 4 bases from J, with 7 bases between. This CDR3 region has 13 residues. CDR3 sequence: CASRGGGANVLTF. CDR3 DNA: TGTGCCAGTAGGGGAGGCGGGGCCAACGTCCTGACTTTC.

As to this clone: A junction end diverges from the germline sequence, so it may reflect a read error. The gene calls are TRBV19 and TRBJ2-5, with D possibly being TRBD2 (5 bases). The CDR3 has 17 amino acids. Germline loops: CDR1 LNHDA, CDR2 SQIVND (reference sequence). The CDR3 bases are TGTGCCAGTAGTATCAGGAGCTCCGGGCTAACTAGAGACTCCGGGGACTTC. This encodes CASSIRSSGLTRDSGDF.

The chain couples TRBV15 to TRBJ1-2; weak D call: TRBD1 (5 bases). CDR1 and CDR2 (germline): LNHNV, YYDKDF (reference sequence). The CDR3 loop spans 15 amino acids. The V and J ends lost 0 bases and 6 bases respectively, with 14 bases between them. The CDR3 region has the DNA TGTGCCACCAGCAGAGATCTAGGGGCAGGGAATGGCTACACCTTC. Its protein is CATSRDLGAGNGYTF.

The gene calls are TRBV19 and TRBJ2-2; 7 nucleotides line up with TRBD1. This CDR3 is built from 13 residues. Germline values: CDR1 LNHDA, CDR2 SQIVND (reference sequence). V shed 6 bases, J shed 6 bases, and the junction held 4 bases outside the gene matches. CDR3 in DNA: TGTGCCAGTAGGGCACAGGGGCCCGGGGAGCTGTTTTTT. The encoded protein is CASRAQGPGELFF.

V is TRBV11-2 and J is TRBJ2-3; D perhaps matches TRBD2 (6 bases). This CDR3 spans 16 amino acids. The germline V gene has CDR1 SGHAT and CDR2 FQNNGV. V was shortened by 0 bases and J by 2 bases, with 12 bases between the two germline ends. The CDR3 protein is CASSLEGGINTDTQYF. The CDR3 DNA sequence: TGTGCCAGCAGCTTAGAAGGAGGGATAAACACAGATACGCAGTATTTT.

The chain links TRBV18 to TRBJ2-1, with D uncertain. V was cut by 3 bases and J by 0 bases, with 12 bases left in between. Germline assignment: CDR1 KGHSH and CDR2 LQKENI. This CDR3 comprises 16 residues. The CDR3 sequence: CASSPYRSGSYNEQFF. The CDR3 DNA follows: TGTGCCAGCTCACCTTATCGGTCTGGCTCCTACAATGAGCAGTTCTTC.

J is TRBJ2-5 and V is TRBV18; TRBD1 might be the D (6 bases). Trimming shortened V by 5 bases and J by 5 bases, and 18 bases separated the two germline ends. CDR1 KGHSH and CDR2 LQKENI come from the germline V gene. There are 15 residues in the CDR3. CDR3 in amino acids: CASSSPAGDPETQYF. CDR3 nucleotide sequence: TGTGCCAGCTCAAGTCCGGCAGGGGACCCCGAGACCCAGTACTTC.

This chain links TRBV5-6 with TRBJ2-5, with 9 nucleotides matching TRBD1. Germline V gives CDR1 SGHDT, CDR2 YYEEEE. The CDR3 is made up of 16 amino acids. V shed 4 bases and J 4 bases; nucleotides not matched to a gene: 11. CDR3: CASSPGQGRSRETQYF. The CDR3 nucleotides read TGTGCCAGCAGCCCGGGACAGGGAAGGAGTAGAGAGACCCAGTACTTC.

This chain joins TRBV7-2 and TRBJ1-5; D gene ambiguous. CDR3 length: 16 amino acids. CDR1 and CDR2 from the germline V gene are SGHTA and FQGNSA. V was cut by 0 bases and J by 0 bases, with 9 bases left in between. The CDR3 DNA reads as TGTGCCAGCAGCTTAGCGTCGGGATATAGCAATCAGCCCCAGCATTTT. Protein: CASSLASGYSNQPQHF. Full variable domain (missing parts from reference TRBV7-2 and TRBJ1-5): GAGVSQSPSNKVTEKGKDVELRCDPISGHTALYWYRQSLGQGLEFLIYFQGNSAPDKSGLPSDRFSAERTGGSVSTLTIQRTQQEDSAVYLCASSLASGYSNQPQHFGDGTRLSIL.